This is a list of T cell receptor beta chains from one sample in a study of shared T cell receptors in the human thymus. Sequencing was performed with immunoSEQ multiplex PCR; in TCRdb, only in-frame clones are kept and a portion is missing. The sample includes approximately 580,000 clones, approximately 80% of them seen just once. This same sample was also part of a study on human thymus T cells.

Material: thymocytes. All receptors come from a boy less than two years old with a congenital heart defect. Both conserved end residues are part of each CDR3. D genes are given only for firm matches. Size values are once, few and many counts, or a class for expanded clones, and some rows have none.

j_gene: TRBJ1-1
d_gene: -
abundance: -
v_gene: TRBV19
CDR3nt: TGTGCCAGTAGTATTGGCGGCCCGATGAACACTGAAGCTTTCTTT
CDR3aa: CASSIGGPMNTEAFF

j_gene: TRBJ2-7
d_gene: -
abundance: -
v_gene: TRBV7-9
CDR3nt: TGTGCCAGCAGCCTAGCTCGACTTAGGACATCCACCTACGAGCAGTACTTC
CDR3aa: CASSLARLRTSTYEQYF

j_gene: TRBJ2-2
d_gene: TRBD2
abundance: -
v_gene: TRBV4-3
CDR3nt: TGCGCCAGCAGCCAATATAGCGGGCTGAACACCGGGGAGCTGTTTTTT
CDR3aa: CASSQYSGLNTGELFF

j_gene: TRBJ1-1
d_gene: TRBD1
abundance: -
v_gene: TRBV15
CDR3nt: TGTGCCACCAGCCGGGACAGGGGCGACACTGAAGCTTTCTTT
CDR3aa: CATSRDRGDTEAFF

j_gene: TRBJ1-1
d_gene: TRBD1
abundance: -
v_gene: TRBV7-8
CDR3nt: TGTGCCAGCAGCCGCCTACAGGGGGACCCTGAAGCTTTCTTT
CDR3aa: CASSRLQGDPEAFF

j_gene: TRBJ2-7
d_gene: TRBD2
abundance: -
v_gene: TRBV27
CDR3nt: TGTGCCAGCAGTTTATCCCGACTAGCGGTTTCCCACGAGCAGTACTTC
CDR3aa: CASSLSRLAVSHEQYF

j_gene: TRBJ2-1
d_gene: TRBD2
abundance: -
v_gene: TRBV28
CDR3nt: TGTGCCAGCCGACTAGCGGGACGTGAGCAGTTCTTC
CDR3aa: CASRLAGREQFF

j_gene: TRBJ2-1
d_gene: -
abundance: -
v_gene: TRBV20-1
CDR3nt: TGCAGTGCTAGGCGGAGGGGTAGCGTCTTC
CDR3aa: CSARRRGSVF

j_gene: TRBJ2-7
d_gene: -
abundance: once
v_gene: TRBV19
CDR3nt: TGTGCCAGTAGTATAGCTAACGAGCAGTACTTC
CDR3aa: CASSIANEQYF

j_gene: TRBJ2-1
d_gene: -
abundance: -
v_gene: TRBV10-3
CDR3nt: TGTGCCATCAGTGATGGAGGGTACAATGAGCAGTTCTTC
CDR3aa: CAISDGGYNEQFF

j_gene: TRBJ2-7
d_gene: TRBD1
abundance: -
v_gene: TRBV4-3
CDR3nt: TGCGCCAGCAGGTATACAGGGGGTTACGAGCAGTACTTC
CDR3aa: CASRYTGGYEQYF

j_gene: TRBJ2-2
d_gene: -
abundance: -
v_gene: TRBV11-2
CDR3nt: TGTGCCAGCAGCCCCACGACAGGTCGAACCGGGGAGCTGTTTTTT
CDR3aa: CASSPTTGRTGELFF

j_gene: TRBJ1-4
d_gene: TRBD1
abundance: few
v_gene: TRBV7-9
CDR3nt: TGTGCCAGCAGCTTAGCTTGGGGAGACAGGGAAGAAAAACTGTTTTTT
CDR3aa: CASSLAWGDREEKLFF

j_gene: TRBJ2-2
d_gene: TRBD2
abundance: -
v_gene: TRBV28
CDR3nt: TGTGCCAGCAGCGCCGGGACTACCAACACCGGGGAGCTGTTTTTT
CDR3aa: CASSAGTTNTGELFF

j_gene: TRBJ2-1
d_gene: -
abundance: few
v_gene: TRBV1
CDR3nt: TGCACCACTTCCCAAATAGCGGGAGAAGCCCGCAATGAGCAGTTCTTC
CDR3aa: CTTSQIAGEARNEQFF

j_gene: TRBJ2-1
d_gene: -
abundance: -
v_gene: TRBV28
CDR3nt: TGTGCCAGCAGTCTAGCGTCCCCGTCCTACAATGAGCAGTTCTTC
CDR3aa: CASSLASPSYNEQFF

j_gene: TRBJ2-6
d_gene: -
abundance: -
v_gene: TRBV28
CDR3nt: TGTGCCAGCAGACCGCCCGAATGTGGGGGGAGGACTGGGGCCAACGTCCTGACTTTC
CDR3aa: CASRPPECGGRTGANVLTF

j_gene: TRBJ2-2
d_gene: TRBD2
abundance: once
v_gene: TRBV6-4
CDR3nt: TGTGCCAGGCTAGCGGGAGTCACCGGGGAGCTGTTTTTT
CDR3aa: CARLAGVTGELFF

j_gene: TRBJ2-7
d_gene: -
abundance: -
v_gene: TRBV10-3
CDR3nt: TGTGCCATCAGTGAGTCCACAGTTTCCTCCTACGAGCAGTACTTC
CDR3aa: CAISESTVSSYEQYF

j_gene: TRBJ2-1
d_gene: TRBD2
abundance: -
v_gene: TRBV5-1
CDR3nt: TGCGCCACCAGGACTAGCGGGGTAAATGAGCAGTTCTTC
CDR3aa: CATRTSGVNEQFF

j_gene: TRBJ2-2
d_gene: TRBD1
abundance: -
v_gene: TRBV19
CDR3nt: TGTGCCAGTAACAACAGGGGGGTGAGCGGGGAGCTGTTTTTT
CDR3aa: CASNNRGVSGELFF

j_gene: TRBJ1-3
d_gene: -
abundance: -
v_gene: TRBV28
CDR3nt: TGTGCCAGCAGTCCGGGGGGGCATGGGGGAAACACCATATATTTT
CDR3aa: CASSPGGHGGNTIYF

j_gene: TRBJ2-1
d_gene: TRBD2
abundance: -
v_gene: TRBV7-9
CDR3nt: TGTGCCAGCAGCTCCCCCCGAGTAGCGGGGGACAATGAGCAGTTCTTC
CDR3aa: CASSSPRVAGDNEQFF

j_gene: TRBJ1-4
d_gene: -
abundance: once
v_gene: TRBV11-2
CDR3nt: TGTGCCAGCAGCCTGGGACCCAGGGGTAGGGAAAAACTGTTTTTT
CDR3aa: CASSLGPRGREKLFF

j_gene: TRBJ2-1
d_gene: TRBD2
abundance: -
v_gene: TRBV5-1
CDR3nt: TGCGCCAGCAGCCCCACTCTAGCGGGAGCTTACAATGAGCAGTTCTTC
CDR3aa: CASSPTLAGAYNEQFF

j_gene: TRBJ2-1
d_gene: -
abundance: few
v_gene: TRBV25-1
CDR3nt: TGTGCCAGTAGAGGACAGCCCAAAACCTACAATGAGCAGTTCTTC
CDR3aa: CASRGQPKTYNEQFF

j_gene: TRBJ2-7
d_gene: -
abundance: few
v_gene: TRBV4-3
CDR3nt: TGCGCCAGCAGCCAAGATTTGAGGCCCTACGAGCAGTACTTC
CDR3aa: CASSQDLRPYEQYF

j_gene: TRBJ2-1
d_gene: TRBD2
abundance: -
v_gene: TRBV12-5
CDR3nt: TGTGCTAGTGGGGGTAGCGGGCAGGGCTCCTACAATGAGCAGTTCTTC
CDR3aa: CASGGSGQGSYNEQFF

j_gene: TRBJ1-2
d_gene: -
abundance: -
v_gene: TRBV5-8
CDR3nt: TGTGCCAGCAGCAGAACAGGGCCCGACTATGGCTACACCTTC
CDR3aa: CASSRTGPDYGYTF

j_gene: TRBJ1-5
d_gene: -
abundance: -
v_gene: TRBV19
CDR3nt: TGTGCCAGTCACGCGGGGGGAACCGGTACGTGGGGTCAGCCCCAGCATTTT
CDR3aa: CASHAGGTGTWGQPQHF